A single sample is the source of the 20 T cell receptor beta chains below, sequenced in a study of shared clonotypes between healthy human individuals. Data came from immunoSEQ multiplex PCR; TCRdb stores just in-frame clones and leaves some out. The table has more than 550,000 clones, 80% to 95% seen once. Sequenced: memory CD8+ T cells from PBMCs. Subset denoted: CD45RO+ cells pooled with CCR7-negative TemRA cells. These TCRs come from a man younger than 35 in good health. Some clones in this sample may be carry-over from other donors' samples.

The chain links TRBV5-6 to TRBJ1-2; tentatively, D is TRBD1 (5 bases). The V gene's germline CDR1 is SGHDT and CDR2 YYEEEE. The CDR3 runs to 13 residues. Trimming removed 2 bases at V and 7 bases at J, with 12 bases between. The CDR3 sequence is CASSFGGSGGYTF. The CDR3 DNA reads as TGTGCCAGCAGCTTTGGGGGGAGCGGTGGCTACACCTTC. Full variable domain (remainder filled in from reference TRBV5-6 and TRBJ1-2): DAGVTQSPTHLIKTRGQQVTLRCSPKSGHDTVSWYQQALGQGPQFIFQYYEEEERQRGNFPDRFSGHQFPNYSSELNVNALLLGDSALYLCASSFGGSGGYTFGSGTRLTVV.

V gene TRBV9 combines with J gene TRBJ2-1; a possible D gene is TRBD2 (6 bases). This CDR3 region has 16 residues. Germline CDR1 and CDR2: SGDLS and YYNGEE. The ends were cut back, 5 bases at V and 9 bases at J, with 24 bases in the middle. As DNA, the CDR3 is TGTGCCAGCAGTGACAAGGGGCTAGCGCCTTACGGTGAGCAGTTCTTC. Translating it yields CASSDKGLAPYGEQFF. Looking up the rest from reference TRBV9 and TRBJ2-1 gives the full variable domain: DSGVTQTPKHLITATGQRVTLRCSPRSGDLSVYWYQQSLDQGLQFLIQYYNGEERAKGNILERFSAQQFPDLHSELNLSSLELGDSALYFCASSDKGLAPYGEQFFGPGTRLTVL.

About this clone itself: One end of the junction is discordant with germline, which a read error may explain. This rearrangement joins TRBV19 to TRBJ2-1; 8 bases map to TRBD2. The CDR3 has 18 amino acids. Germline V gene sequence: CDR1 LNHDA, CDR2 SQIVND (reference sequence). CDR3 sequence reads: CATQGPGTGTRPYNGQFF. CDR3 nucleotides: TGTGCCACCCAGGGGCCAGGGACCGGGACTAGACCTTACAATGGGCAGTTCTTC. Full variable domain (missing parts from reference TRBV19 and TRBJ2-1): DGGITQSPKYLFRKEGQNVTLSCEQNLNHDAMYWYRQDPGQGLRLIYYSQIVNDFQKGDIAEGYSVSREKKESFPLTVTSAQKNPTAFYLCATQGPGTGTRPYNGQFFGPGTRLTVL.

The rearrangement links TRBV27 to TRBJ2-7, with 8 bases lining up with TRBD1. The junction had 9 bases not matched to a gene; V was cut back by 5 bases and J by 0 bases. This CDR3 is 16 amino acids long. Germline CDR1 MNHEY, CDR2 SMNVEV (reference sequence). The CDR3 region is CASSPSTGESSYEQYF. The DNA of the CDR3 is TGTGCCAGCAGTCCGTCGACAGGGGAGAGCTCCTACGAGCAGTACTTC.

The chain uses TRBV7-6 and TRBJ2-7, with TRBD1 matching 9 bases. This CDR3 has 16 residues. The ends lost 0 bases at V and 6 bases at J; junction bases unmatched: 9. The germline CDR1 and CDR2 sequences are SGHVS and FNYEAQ. The CDR3 is CASSLAKGDRVSEQYF. CDR3 bases: TGTGCCAGCAGCTTAGCGAAAGGGGACAGGGTATCCGAGCAGTACTTC.

This sequence joins TRBV7-9 and TRBJ2-3; D gene uncertain. Trimming removed 5 bases at V and 1 base at J, with 10 bases between. This CDR3 is built from 14 residues. Germline V gives CDR1 SEHNR, CDR2 FQNEAQ (reference sequence). CDR3 loop: CASSPPGRTDTQYF. DNA for the CDR3: TGTGCCAGCAGCCCTCCCGGCCGCACAGATACGCAGTATTTT. Supplemented by reference TRBV7-9 and TRBJ2-3, the full variable domain reads DTGVSQNPRHKITKRGQNVTFRCDPISEHNRLYWYRQTLGQGPEFLTYFQNEAQLEKSRLLSDRFSAERPKGSFSTLEIQRTEQGDSAMYLCASSPPGRTDTQYFGPGTRLTVL.

The J gene is TRBJ2-7, the V gene TRBV28, with TRBD1 as a possible D gene (6 bases). The CDR3 covers 15 residues. V lost 4 bases to trimming and J lost 2 bases, with 15 bases between them. Germline V gives CDR1 MDHEN, CDR2 SYDVKM. CDR3 protein: CASSSAGDGPYEQYF. The CDR3 DNA reads TGTGCCAGCAGTTCCGCAGGGGACGGACCCTACGAGCAGTACTTC.

The V gene is TRBV27, the J gene TRBJ2-6; weak D call: TRBD2 (6 bases). Trimming took off 3 bases at V and 2 bases at J, with 8 bases between the two ends. Germline V CDR1 and CDR2: MNHEY, SMNVEV (reference sequence). CDR3 size: 15 residues. CDR3: CASSFSGAGANVLTF. DNA of the CDR3: TGTGCCAGCAGTTTTTCGGGGGCTGGGGCCAACGTCCTGACTTTC.

The chain links TRBV25-1 to TRBJ1-1, with 9 positions matching TRBD1. Germline lookup yields CDR1 MGHDK and CDR2 SYGVNS. With 1 base clipped from V and 8 bases from J, the junction kept 5 bases outside the gene matches. CDR3 length: 14 amino acids. The CDR3 loop is CASSESGDRAEAFF. DNA of the CDR3: TGTGCCAGCAGTGAATCTGGGGACAGGGCCGAAGCTTTCTTT. The full variable domain, completed using reference TRBV25-1 and TRBJ1-1, is EADIYQTPRYLVIGTGKKITLECSQTMGHDKMYWYQQDPGMELHLIHYSYGVNSTEKGDLSSESTVSRIRTEHFPLTLESARPSHTSQYLCASSESGDRAEAFFGQGTRLTVV.

This clone was seen ten or more times. The V and J genes are TRBV6-1 and TRBJ2-7; no reliable D call. This CDR3 contains 13 residues. V gave up 1 base and J gave up 4 bases, with 8 bases separating them. Germline V lookup: CDR1 MNHNS, CDR2 SASEGT. DNA of the CDR3: TGTGCCAGCAGTGAAGTTGCGAGTTACGAGCAGTACTTC. This encodes CASSEVASYEQYF.

In this sample, this clone turned up a few times. V and J are TRBV29-1 and TRBJ1-4, with TRBD1 as a possible D gene (6 bases). The CDR3 contains 11 residues. Germline V gene data show CDR1 as SQVTM and CDR2 as ANQGSEA. With 4 bases removed from V and 11 bases from J, the gap between germline ends came to 11 bases. The DNA for the CDR3 is TGCAGCGTTGTGCACAGGGAGAAACTGTTTTTT. Translating gives CSVVHREKLFF.

This clone has only a few counts. V and J are TRBV28 and TRBJ2-7; 11 nucleotides line up with TRBD2. J was trimmed by 3 bases and V by 5 bases; bases with no gene match: 12. The CDR3 extends over 17 amino acids. Looked up from germline, CDR1 is MDHEN and CDR2 is SYDVKM. DNA for the CDR3: TGTGCCAGCAGTCCCCCCCTGCCGGGACTAGCGGACTACGAGCAGTACTTC. Amino acids: CASSPPLPGLADYEQYF.

This chain connects TRBV10-3 to TRBJ1-2; no definite D call. The germline gives CDR1 ENHRY, CDR2 SYGVKD. V gave up 6 bases and J gave up 4 bases, with 15 bases separating them. The CDR3 is 14 residues long. The CDR3 loop is CAISQVQDFYGYTF. The DNA of the CDR3 is TGTGCCATCAGCCAAGTTCAGGACTTCTATGGCTACACCTTC.

The chain uses TRBV6-5 and TRBJ2-7, with TRBD1 matching 10 bases. This CDR3 has 15 amino acids. CDR1 and CDR2 (germline): MNHEY, SVGAGI. The J segment lost 4 bases and the V segment lost 0 bases, leaving 3 bases of the junction unmatched. The DNA for the CDR3 is TGTGCCAGCAGTTACTCGGGGACAGGGGATTACGAGCAGTACTTC. This translates into CASSYSGTGDYEQYF.

The chain employs TRBV11-2 and TRBJ2-3; TRBD2 agrees at 11 bases. V lost 5 bases, J lost 1 base, and 5 bases stayed unmatched. The CDR3 contains 16 residues. Germline V gene lookup returns CDR1 SGHAT and CDR2 FQNNGV. The CDR3 sequence: CASSPGTSGRTDTQYF. Here the CDR3 DNA reads TGTGCCAGCAGCCCGGGGACTAGCGGACGCACAGATACGCAGTATTTT.

The chain joins TRBV28 to TRBJ2-1, with a tentative D call TRBD2 (5 bases). V was shortened by 7 bases and J by 4 bases, with 17 bases between the two germline ends. The CDR3 length is 15 residues. Germline V gene data show CDR1 as MDHEN and CDR2 as SYDVKM. The CDR3 coding sequence is TGTGCCAGCACCCGGGCGGCTAGCAGATACAATGAGCAGTTCTTC. Amino acid sequence: CASTRAASRYNEQFF.

The J gene is TRBJ2-1, the V gene TRBV9; 9 bases align to TRBD2. Trimming removed 0 bases from V and 9 bases from J; junction bases left unmatched: 10. Germline-derived CDR1 and CDR2 are SGDLS and YYNGEE. The CDR3 is made up of 16 amino acids. As DNA, the CDR3 is TGTGCCAGCAGCGTAGCGTTTAGCGGGAGCTCCCTTGAGCAGTTCTTC. It yields the protein CASSVAFSGSSLEQFF.

The count of this clone is one. J is TRBJ1-1 and V is TRBV27, with 10 bases matching TRBD1. With V trimmed by 5 bases and J by 6 bases, 12 bases remained unmatched. The CDR3 is made up of 16 amino acids. CDR1 and CDR2 (germline): MNHEY, SMNVEV (reference sequence). DNA of the CDR3: TGTGCCAGCAGTCCATCTTCCGGGACAGGGGTCCCTGAAGCTTTCTTT. Protein: CASSPSSGTGVPEAFF.

A remark on this clone: The sample has other DNA sequences that encode this CDR3 too. The gene calls are TRBV7-6 and TRBJ2-2; D is perhaps TRBD2 (5 bases). Deletions cut 5 bases from V and 5 bases from J, with 12 bases between. Germline V lookup: CDR1 SGHVS, CDR2 FNYEAQ. This CDR3 has 14 amino acids. This chain's CDR3 is CASSLPEGTGELFF. CDR3 in DNA: TGTGCCAGCAGCCTCCCCGAGGGTACCGGGGAGCTGTTTTTT.

The chain has TRBV14 and TRBJ1-3, with D maybe TRBD1 (5 bases). CDR1 and CDR2 from the germline V gene are SGHDN and FVKESK. The CDR3 totals 14 residues. V gave up 2 bases and J gave up 3 bases, with 8 bases separating them. The DNA for the CDR3 is TGTGCCAGCAGCCAACAGGGTCATGGAAACACCATATATTTT. Its protein is CASSQQGHGNTIYF.